Below, 10 T cell receptor beta chains from the same sample are listed, as sequenced in a study of CD8+ T cells in alopecia areata. cDNA serving as the sequencing template came from extracted, reverse transcribed RNA. Data came from immunoSEQ multiplex PCR; TCRdb stores just in-frame clones and leaves some out. The data show 200,000 to 250,000 clones, about three fifths seen once. This specimen consisted of CD4+ T cells sorted from blood, obtained at week 0. The receptors come from a human donor with alopecia areata.

V usage is TRBV29-1 and J usage is TRBJ2-1; D not certain. This CDR3 is 14 amino acids long. Trimming shortened V by 6 bases and J by 5 bases, and 17 bases separated the two germline ends. CDR1 is SQVTM, CDR2 ANQGSEA, per germline. CDR3 amino acids: CSVRPLLSDNEQFF. In DNA, the CDR3 is TGCAGCGTGCGACCCCTCTTATCGGACAATGAGCAGTTCTTC.

J is TRBJ1-2 and V is TRBV6-5; D possibly corresponds to TRBD1 (6 bases). This CDR3 comprises 14 residues. The V gene's germline CDR1 is MNHEY and CDR2 SVGAGI. Trimming pared 5 bases from V and 8 bases from J, leaving 18 bases between. In nucleotides, the CDR3 is TGTGCCAGCAGTAACCCAGGGGATTACCCCGGCTACACCTTC. This encodes CASSNPGDYPGYTF.

The chain recombines TRBV5-4 with TRBJ2-3; D may be TRBD1 (5 bases). CDR3 length: 15 amino acids. V was cut by 2 bases and J by 0 bases, with 10 bases left in between. Looked up from germline, CDR1 is SGHNT and CDR2 is YYREEE (reference sequence). The CDR3 loop reads CASSLGAGSTDTQYF. CDR3 DNA: TGTGCCAGCAGCTTAGGGGCCGGGAGCACAGATACGCAGTATTTT.

The genes are TRBV30 and TRBJ1-2, with D possibly being TRBD1 (5 bases). CDR3 length: 12 amino acids. The V and J ends lost 3 bases and 4 bases respectively, with 9 bases between them. Germline CDR1 GTSNPN, CDR2 SVGIG (reference sequence). CDR3 amino acids: CAWSRESYGYTF. For the CDR3, the DNA is TGTGCCTGGAGCAGGGAGAGCTATGGCTACACCTTC.

This clone was counted a few times. The chain uses TRBV7-2 and TRBJ2-7; D possibly corresponds to TRBD2 (5 bases). The germline CDR1 and CDR2 sequences are SGHTA and FQGNSA. CDR3 length: 14 residues. V lost 2 bases to trimming and J lost 6 bases, with 14 bases between them. The CDR3 DNA reads TGTGCCAGCAGCTTATCGGGATATAATCTCGAGCAGTACTTC. This codes for CASSLSGYNLEQYF.

J is TRBJ2-7 and V is TRBV29-1, with 8 bases lining up with TRBD1. Germline V gives CDR1 SQVTM, CDR2 ANQGSEA. J gave up 3 bases and V 7 bases, and 8 bases lay outside the gene matches. The CDR3 is 13 residues long. The CDR3 protein is CSAARTGNYEQYF. CDR3 in DNA: TGCAGCGCAGCGAGGACAGGGAACTACGAGCAGTACTTC.

CDR3 loop: CASSLKGPGAFF. The CDR3 nucleotides read TGTGCCAGCAGCTTAAAGGGTCCGGGAGCTTTCTTT. The chain couples TRBV7-9 to TRBJ1-1; D is unclear. This CDR3 region has 12 residues. Germline V CDR1 and CDR2: SEHNR, FQNEAQ (reference sequence). The V end lost 2 bases, the J end lost 10 bases, and 11 bases lay between the germline ends.

V is TRBV5-1 and J is TRBJ2-5; 11 positions match TRBD2. The better agreement between TRBJ2-7 and the DNA end casts doubt on the J call. CDR1 and CDR2 (germline): SGHRS, YFSETQ. CDR3 length: 14 residues. CDR3 residues: CASSGTSGPYEQYF. The CDR3 DNA reads TGCGCCAGCAGCGGGACTAGCGGTCCCTACGAGCAGTACTTC.

This clone was recorded once. The V gene is TRBV27, the J gene TRBJ2-7, with TRBD2 matching over 12 bases. CDR3 length: 15 residues. Looked up from germline, CDR1 is MNHEY and CDR2 is SMNVEV (reference sequence). With 6 bases clipped from V and 2 bases from J, the junction kept 5 bases outside the gene matches. The DNA for the CDR3 is TGTGCCAGCAGACAAGGACTAGCGGGACCCTACGAGCAGTACTTC. It specifies CASRQGLAGPYEQYF.

This clone was seen only a few times. This chain joins TRBV2 and TRBJ1-5; D might be TRBD1 (6 bases). The ends were cut back, 6 bases at V and 5 bases at J, with 8 bases in the middle. The CDR3 is 12 amino acids. Germline CDR1 reads SNHLY; CDR2 reads FYNNEI. The CDR3 spells CASRQGDQPQHF. The DNA for the CDR3 is TGTGCCAGCAGACAGGGCGATCAGCCCCAGCATTTT.